One sample yielded the 20 T cell receptor beta chains listed below, sequenced in a study of somatic mutations in cytotoxic T cells in rheumatoid arthritis. Some clones are missing from TCRdb's copy, which holds only in-frame ones; the method was immunoSEQ multiplex PCR. The table has 150 to 200 clones, about 93% seen once. Sample: CD4+ T cells sorted from synovial fluid. The receptors shown here come from a woman in her late teens or twenties with rheumatoid arthritis.

The V gene is TRBV30, the J gene TRBJ1-1, with 11 bases identical to TRBD1. Unmatched junction bases numbered 7, after V lost 5 bases and J lost 5 bases. From germline, CDR1 is GTSNPN and CDR2 SVGIG (reference sequence). CDR3 length equals 14 residues. CDR3 in amino acids: CAWFGQGARTEAFF. Written as DNA, the CDR3 is TGTGCCTGGTTCGGACAGGGGGCTCGAACTGAAGCTTTCTTT.

This sequence joins TRBV5-1 and TRBJ2-7; 9 nucleotides line up with TRBD1. The germline CDR1 and CDR2 sequences are SGHRS and YFSETQ. The CDR3 has 14 residues. V shed 3 bases, J shed 3 bases, and the junction held 4 bases outside the gene matches. The CDR3 reads CASSSLDRGYEQYF. The CDR3 DNA sequence: TGCGCCAGCAGCTCCTTGGACAGGGGCTACGAGCAGTACTTC. The whole variable domain, remainder taken from reference TRBV5-1 and TRBJ2-7, is KAGVTQTPRYLIKTRGQQVTLSCSPISGHRSVSWYQQTPGQGLQFLFEYFSETQRNKGNFPGRFSGRQFSNSRSEMNVSTLELGDSALYLCASSSLDRGYEQYFGPGTRLTVT.

V usage is TRBV7-2 and J usage is TRBJ2-7, with 13 bases lining up with TRBD2. Germline CDR1 and CDR2: SGHTA and FQGNSA. J was trimmed by 4 bases and V by 3 bases; bases with no gene match: 3. The CDR3 spans 15 residues. The CDR3 nucleotides are TGTGCCAGCAGCTTCGGACTAGCGGGGGAATACGAGCAGTACTTC. Translated, it gives CASSFGLAGEYEQYF. Looking up the rest from reference TRBV7-2 and TRBJ2-7 gives the full variable domain: GAGVSQSPSNKVTEKGKDVELRCDPISGHTALYWYRQSLGQGLEFLIYFQGNSAPDKSGLPSDRFSAERTGGSVSTLTIQRTQQEDSAVYLCASSFGLAGEYEQYFGPGTRLTVT.

This chain joins TRBV7-2 and TRBJ2-7; D is uncertain. Between the trimmed V and J ends, which lost 6 bases and 2 bases, there was a span of 11 bases. The CDR3 contains 13 residues. Germline CDR1 is SGHTA and CDR2 is FQGNSA. The CDR3 DNA reads as TGTGCCAGCAGTCTCCCCAGCGCCTACGAGCAGTACTTC. Translated, it gives CASSLPSAYEQYF.

V gene TRBV2 combines with J gene TRBJ2-7, with D possibly matching TRBD1 (6 bases). The CDR3 is 14 residues long. V lost 4 bases and J lost 3, with 13 bases in between. Germline CDR1 is SNHLY and CDR2 is FYNNEI. The CDR3 region has the DNA TGTGCCAGCAGTGCCCGGACAGCCAACTACGAGCAGTACTTC. Translation: CASSARTANYEQYF.

The chain couples TRBV5-1 to TRBJ1-1, with TRBD1 matching 7 bases. J was trimmed by 0 bases and V by 0 bases; bases with no gene match: 5. This CDR3 is built from 16 residues. Germline V lookup: CDR1 SGHRS, CDR2 YFSETQ. Written as DNA, the CDR3 is TGCGCCAGCAGCTTGGGACAGGGCGTTCTGAACACTGAAGCTTTCTTT. Protein sequence: CASSLGQGVLNTEAFF.

The chain couples TRBV7-9 to TRBJ1-5; 9 nucleotides match TRBD1. Germline V lookup: CDR1 SEHNR, CDR2 FQNEAQ (reference sequence). The CDR3 consists of 16 residues. V shed 1 base and J 7 bases; nucleotides not matched to a gene: 8. In DNA form, the CDR3 reads TGTGCCAGCAGCTTAGAAATAGGGACAGGGAAGCAGCCCCAGCATTTT. Translated, it gives CASSLEIGTGKQPQHF.

The genes are TRBV28 and TRBJ1-2; unclear D gene. Germline V gene sequence: CDR1 MDHEN, CDR2 SYDVKM. V was pared by 3 bases and J by 7 bases, with 12 bases between. The CDR3 is made up of 13 amino acids. In nucleotides, the CDR3 is TGTGCCAGCAGTTTCACTGTCTCTTTTGGCTACACCTTC. Translation: CASSFTVSFGYTF.

The chain carries TRBV30 and TRBJ2-5, with 8 bases identical to TRBD1. This CDR3 has 13 residues. Germline CDR1 is GTSNPN and CDR2 is SVGIG (reference sequence). Trimming removed 0 bases from V and 4 bases from J; junction bases left unmatched: 1. The CDR3 loop reads CAWSVQGAETQYF. CDR3 coding DNA: TGTGCCTGGAGTGTTCAGGGGGCAGAGACCCAGTACTTC.

The DNA of the CDR3 is TGTGCCAGCAGTTACGGGGACAGGGTTACCGATGGCTACACCTTC. It codes for CASSYGDRVTDGYTF. The rearrangement joins TRBV6-5 to TRBJ1-2; 9 bases fit TRBD1. The length of the CDR3 is 15 residues. Germline CDR1 MNHEY, CDR2 SVGAGI. Trimming took 2 bases from V and 6 from J; bases not matched to a gene: 7.

V is TRBV28 and J is TRBJ2-3, with 9 bases matching TRBD1. CDR3 length: 16 residues. Germline V gives CDR1 MDHEN, CDR2 SYDVKM. With 4 bases clipped from V and 4 bases from J, the junction kept 9 bases outside the gene matches. The CDR3 spells CASSSHRGRGPDTQYF. The CDR3 DNA follows: TGTGCCAGCAGTTCACACAGGGGGCGCGGCCCAGATACGCAGTATTTT.

The V call is TRBV7-9, the J call TRBJ1-4; 8 bases line up with TRBD1. The CDR3 totals 14 residues. Germline CDR1 reads SEHNR; CDR2 reads FQNEAQ (reference sequence). Trimming at V came to 1 base and at J to 5 bases, leaving 0 bases not matched to a gene. CDR3: CASSLGTGNEKLFF. DNA of the CDR3: TGTGCCAGCAGCTTAGGGACAGGGAATGAAAAACTGTTTTTT.

V is TRBV7-9 and J is TRBJ2-7, with D perhaps matching TRBD2 (6 bases). The V end was cut by 4 bases, the J end by 5 bases, with 24 bases between. CDR1 and CDR2 from the germline V gene are SEHNR and FQNEAQ (reference sequence). The CDR3 is 17 amino acids. This CDR3 reads CASSSGTGTLREDEQYF. Here the CDR3 DNA reads TGTGCCAGCAGCTCAGGGACCGGGACCCTGAGGGAGGACGAGCAGTACTTC.

The chain recombines TRBV27 with TRBJ2-1; 11 bases match TRBD2. This CDR3 has 15 residues. V trimming: 6 bases; J trimming: 2 bases; junction bases outside the gene matches: 3. The germline V gene has CDR1 MNHEY and CDR2 SMNVEV (reference sequence). The CDR3 region has the DNA TGTGCCAGCAGACCGACTAGCGGGACCTACAATGAGCAGTTCTTC. It yields the protein CASRPTSGTYNEQFF.

The chain couples TRBV20-1 to TRBJ2-7, with D hard to call. The CDR3 has 11 residues. Germline lookup yields CDR1 DFQATT and CDR2 SNEGSKA (reference sequence). V was trimmed by 6 bases and J by 7 bases, leaving 13 bases between them. CDR3 in amino acids: CSARPLGEQYF. The CDR3 DNA is TGCAGTGCCAGGCCCCTTGGTGAGCAGTACTTC.

V gene TRBV10-3 combines with J gene TRBJ1-1; 9 nucleotides match TRBD1. V shed 5 bases, J shed 4 bases, and the junction held 5 bases outside the gene matches. This CDR3 contains 14 residues. Germline CDR1 and CDR2: ENHRY and SYGVKD. This CDR3 is CAISSGQGRTEAFF. Written as DNA, the CDR3 is TGTGCCATCAGTTCCGGACAGGGGCGCACTGAAGCTTTCTTT.

The chain joins TRBV5-5 to TRBJ1-5; no clear D gene. This CDR3 spans 13 amino acids. Germline CDR1 and CDR2: SGHKS and YYEKEE (reference sequence). V was cut by 1 base and J by 6 bases, with 8 bases left in between. CDR3 protein: CASSLRVLQPQHF. CDR3 bases: TGTGCCAGCAGCTTGAGAGTCCTTCAGCCCCAGCATTTT.

This clone is a singleton in its sample. The V call is TRBV29-1, the J call TRBJ2-3; TRBD1 matches at 9 bases. The CDR3 is 15 residues long. In germline, CDR1 is SQVTM, CDR2 ANQGSEA. Unmatched junction bases numbered 8, after V lost 4 bases and J lost 3 bases. CDR3 in DNA: TGCAGCGTTGCAGGGACAGGGAGCAGGACAGATACGCAGTATTTT. Translating it yields CSVAGTGSRTDTQYF.

This clone was picked up one time. The rearrangement uses TRBV6-5 and TRBJ2-7; TRBD1 is a possible D gene (6 bases). The germline V gene encodes CDR1 MNHEY and CDR2 SVGAGI. This CDR3 has 14 amino acids. Trimming removed 6 bases from V and 0 bases from J, with 12 bases in between. The CDR3 DNA is TGTGCCAGCAGGCGGACAGTAAGCTCCTACGAGCAGTACTTC. This codes for CASRRTVSSYEQYF.

This chain links TRBV9 with TRBJ2-5, with 9 bases that match TRBD2. Germline assignment: CDR1 SGDLS and CDR2 YYNGEE. V shed 0 bases, J shed 3 bases, and the junction held 6 bases outside the gene matches. The CDR3 runs 16 residues. The CDR3 region is CASSVAPRGGEETQYF. CDR3 DNA: TGTGCCAGCAGCGTAGCCCCGCGGGGGGGCGAAGAGACCCAGTACTTC.